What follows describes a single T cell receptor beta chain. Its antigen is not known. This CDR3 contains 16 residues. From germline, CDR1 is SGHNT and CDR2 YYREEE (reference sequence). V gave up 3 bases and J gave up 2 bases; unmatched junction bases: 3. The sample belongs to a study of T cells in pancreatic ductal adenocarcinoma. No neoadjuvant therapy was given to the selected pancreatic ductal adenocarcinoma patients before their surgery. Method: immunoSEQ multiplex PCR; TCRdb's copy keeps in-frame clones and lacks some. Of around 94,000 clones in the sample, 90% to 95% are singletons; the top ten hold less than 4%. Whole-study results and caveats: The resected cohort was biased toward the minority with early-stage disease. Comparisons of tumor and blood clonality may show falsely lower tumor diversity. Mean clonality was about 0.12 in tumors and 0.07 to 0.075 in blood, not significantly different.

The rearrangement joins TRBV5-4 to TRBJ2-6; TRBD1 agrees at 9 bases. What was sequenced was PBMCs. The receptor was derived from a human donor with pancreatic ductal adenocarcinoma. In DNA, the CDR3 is TGTGCCAGCAGCTCGGGGACAGGGACTGGGGCCAACGTCCTGACTTTC. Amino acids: CASSSGTGTGANVLTF.